Shown below are 16 T cell receptor beta chains from a single sample sequenced in a study of T cells in Graves' hyperthyroidism and ophthalmopathy. Researchers amplified the TCR beta CDR3 regions from RNA transcripts. Using the HTBI primer set, a first-round RT-PCR was run on the TCR CDR3. Using its own MiXCR run on the multiplex PCR reads, TCRdb lists one record per CDR3 protein. The sample holds roughly 420,000 distinct CDR3 sequences, roughly an eighth seen once. The sample taken for sequencing was blood. Source of these receptors: a woman under 30 with Graves' hyperthyroidism.

This clonotype was counted many times. The chain is built from TRBV3-1 and TRBJ1-6; D unresolved. Looked up from germline, CDR1 is LGHDT and CDR2 is YNNKEL (reference sequence). The CDR3 is made up of 12 amino acids. Deletions cut 6 bases from V and 5 bases from J, with 5 bases between. In DNA form, the CDR3 reads TGTGCCAGCAGAAGGGATAATTCACCCCTCCACTTT. Amino acid sequence: CASRRDNSPLHF.

In its sample, this clonotype was seen many times. V usage is TRBV6-5 and J usage is TRBJ1-1, with D maybe TRBD1 (6 bases). CDR3 length: 15 residues. V was pared by 0 bases and J by 6 bases, with 14 bases between. Germline V gene sequence: CDR1 MNHEY, CDR2 SVGAGI. The CDR3 DNA is TGTGCCAGCAGTTACTCCGGGGGCCATACCGCTGAAGCTTTCTTT. Protein sequence: CASSYSGGHTAEAFF.

This clonotype has ten or more counts. The chain combines TRBV12-3 or TRBV12-4 with TRBJ1-5; TRBD1 matches 7 bases. J lost 10 bases, V lost 3 bases, and 9 bases had no gene match. The CDR3 has 14 residues. The DNA for the CDR3 is TGTGCCAGCAGTTTGGGACAGCCATATAACCCCCAGCATTTT. It codes for CASSLGQPYNPQHF.

Ten or more counts support this clonotype. The chain is built from TRBV5-1 and TRBJ2-5; D ambiguous. Germline V lookup: CDR1 SGHRS, CDR2 YFSETQ. V gave up 1 base and J gave up 2 bases, with 12 bases separating them. CDR3 length: 15 amino acids. The CDR3 region is CASSLRQVPQETQYF. CDR3 bases: TGCGCCAGCAGCTTGCGGCAGGTCCCACAAGAGACCCAGTACTTC.

This clonotype showed up many times. V usage is TRBV7-9 and J usage is TRBJ1-1, with a possible D match to TRBD1 (6 bases). The germline V gene encodes CDR1 SEHNR and CDR2 FQNEAQ (reference sequence). This CDR3 has 15 residues. Trimming cost V 0 bases and J 1 base, with 9 bases left between them. The CDR3 protein is CASSLAQGTNTEAFF. The CDR3 DNA sequence: TGTGCCAGCAGCTTAGCCCAGGGGACGAACACTGAAGCTTTCTTT.

The chain uses TRBV5-1 and TRBJ2-3; 10 positions match TRBD2. The V and J ends lost 0 bases and 4 bases, in that order; junction bases with no gene match: 8. CDR3 length equals 17 residues. Per germline, CDR1 SGHRS and CDR2 YFSETQ. CDR3 sequence reads: CASSLGVSGRLSDTQYF. The CDR3 coding sequence is TGCGCCAGCAGCTTGGGGGTTAGCGGGAGGCTCTCAGATACGCAGTATTTT. The entire variable domain, with the rest obtained from reference TRBV5-1 and TRBJ2-3, is as follows: KAGVTQTPRYLIKTRGQQVTLSCSPISGHRSVSWYQQTPGQGLQFLFEYFSETQRNKGNFPGRFSGRQFSNSRSEMNVSTLELGDSALYLCASSLGVSGRLSDTQYFGPGTRLTVL.

Comment on this clonotype: The junction and the germline gene differ at one end; a read error may be behind it. J is TRBJ2-1 and V is TRBV11-1; a possible D gene is TRBD1 (5 bases). The germline gives CDR1 SGHAT, CDR2 FQDESV (reference sequence). This CDR3 has 15 amino acids. CDR3: CASSLYQGTYNEQLF. The CDR3 DNA reads TGTGCCAGCAGCTTATACCAGGGAACCTACAATGAGCAGCTCTTC.

This clonotype was recorded many times. The V call is TRBV6-1, the J call TRBJ2-7, with TRBD2 identical over 12 bases. The CDR3 extends over 14 amino acids. Losses at the gene ends were 5 bases for V and 6 bases for J; bases not matched to a gene: 5. CDR1 MNHNS and CDR2 SASEGT come from the germline V gene. CDR3 amino acids: CASSTTSGSGEQYF. CDR3 sequence (DNA): TGTGCCAGCAGTACGACTAGCGGGAGTGGCGAGCAGTACTTC.

The chain couples TRBV7-8 to TRBJ2-6; TRBD1 agrees at 9 bases. Germline trimming cut 4 bases from V and 1 base from J; bases unmatched to any gene: 5. Germline V lookup: CDR1 SGHVS, CDR2 FQNEAQ. This CDR3 has 17 residues. The CDR3 sequence: CASSSPTGGSGANVLTF. CDR3 DNA: TGTGCCAGCAGCTCCCCGACAGGGGGGTCTGGGGCCAACGTCCTGACTTTC. The entire variable domain, with the rest obtained from reference TRBV7-8 and TRBJ2-6, is as follows: GAGVSQSPRYKVAKRGQDVALRCDPISGHVSLFWYQQALGQGPEFLTYFQNEAQLDKSGLPSDRFFAERPEGSVSTLKIQRTQQEDSAVYLCASSSPTGGSGANVLTFGAGSRLTVL.

This clonotype has more than one count but fewer than ten. This may arise from a read error, as a much more abundant clone is one base away. This CDR3 fails to terminate in the conserved phenylalanine or tryptophan, so it likely reflects a read error. The chain is built from TRBV5-1 and TRBJ2-7, with D possibly called TRBD1 or TRBD2 (5 bases each). Germline V gene sequence: CDR1 SGHRS, CDR2 YFSETQ. V gave up 7 bases and J gave up 3 bases, with 14 bases separating them. The CDR3 sequence is 13 residues long. CDR3 in amino acids: CASQGPYNYEQYL. In nucleotides, the CDR3 is TGCGCCAGCCAGGGACCTTATAACTACGAGCAGTACCTC.

This chain uses TRBV6-2 or TRBV6-3 with TRBJ2-7; D not resolved. V was shortened by 5 bases and J by 3 bases, with 17 bases between the two germline ends. The CDR3 runs 15 residues. Per the germline V gene, CDR1 is MNHEY and CDR2 is SVGEGT. The CDR3 nucleotides read TGTGCCAGCAGTCGCCCCGACTGGGGATTCTACGAGCAGTACTTC. Its protein product is CASSRPDWGFYEQYF.

This clonotype was detected ten times or more. The chain combines TRBV7-3 with TRBJ2-1; D gene unclear. The CDR3 covers 14 residues. V lost 2 bases and J lost 7, with 12 bases in between. CDR1 and CDR2 from the germline V gene are SGHTA and FQGTGA. Here the CDR3 DNA reads TGTGCCAGCAGCTTACAACCATCCGGGAATGAGCAGTTCTTC. Translation: CASSLQPSGNEQFF.

This clonotype was seen ten or more times. V and J are TRBV6-2 or TRBV6-3 and TRBJ1-2; a weak D match, TRBD1 (5 bases). The germline V gene encodes CDR1 MNHEY and CDR2 SVGEGT. The CDR3 has 14 residues. Trimming removed 0 bases from V and 3 bases from J, with 8 bases in between. CDR3 sequence: CASSYSLGDYGYTF. DNA of the CDR3: TGTGCCAGCAGTTACTCCCTGGGGGACTATGGCTACACCTTC.

At least ten counts were recorded for this clonotype. The chain uses TRBV7-6 and TRBJ1-1, with D perhaps matching TRBD1 (5 bases). The V end lost 5 bases, the J end lost 0 bases, and 13 bases lay between the germline ends. CDR3 length: 15 residues. Germline V gives CDR1 SGHVS, CDR2 FNYEAQ. The CDR3 DNA follows: TGTGCCAGCAGCGCAGTGGGGGGTATGAACACTGAAGCTTTCTTT. As protein: CASSAVGGMNTEAFF.

This clonotype was seen repeatedly, ten times or more. The CDR3 region has the DNA TGTGCCAGCAGCCAAGAGTTGTTGAATGGCAATGAGCAGTTCTTC. Protein sequence: CASSQELLNGNEQFF. J is TRBJ2-1 and V is TRBV14; D is unclear. Germline CDR1 SGHDN, CDR2 FVKESK. The CDR3 length is 15 residues. V was shortened by 0 bases and J by 6 bases, with 12 bases between the two germline ends.

This clonotype has ten or more counts. CDR3 DNA: TGTGCCAGCAAAAGTAGCGGGGGAAGCACAGATACGCAGTATTTT. Its protein product is CASKSSGGSTDTQYF. The chain has TRBV12-3 or TRBV12-4 and TRBJ2-3; 9 bases are a match to TRBD2. The CDR3 extends over 15 amino acids. Trimming took 7 bases from V and 0 from J; bases not matched to a gene: 5.